The 14 T cell receptor beta chains reported below all come from one sample, sequenced in a study of blood T cells in healthy people across ages. Combining a sample-barcoded 5' primer with a J-beta primer mix, a second PCR ran for roughly 7 to 12 cycles. From the 5' RACE reads, TCRdb called clonotypes with MiXCR, one entry per CDR3 protein. The sample has hundreds of thousands of distinct CDR3 sequences, roughly 50% seen once. Specimen: blood. The receptors derive from a man in his forties in good health.

In this sample, this clonotype turned up many times. The gene calls are TRBV5-5 and TRBJ2-3; 10 nucleotides agree with TRBD2. Germline V CDR1 and CDR2: SGHKS, YYEKEE (reference sequence). This CDR3 has 16 residues. Trimming cost V 0 bases and J 2 bases; bases outside gene matches: 3. The DNA for the CDR3 is TGTGCCAGCAGCTTGGTTAGCGGGGGGACCACAGATACGCAGTATTTT. It specifies CASSLVSGGTTDTQYF. The full variable domain, in which reference TRBV5-5 and TRBJ2-3 provide the parts outside the CDR3, is DAGVTQSPTHLIKTRGQQVTLRCSPISGHKSVSWYQQVLGQGPQFIFQYYEKEERGRGNFPDRFSARQFPNYSSELNVNALLLGDSALYLCASSLVSGGTTDTQYFGPGTRLTVL.

This clonotype appeared a few times. This sequence joins TRBV7-2 and TRBJ2-3; tentative D call: TRBD2 (5 bases). The CDR3 totals 16 residues. Trimming pared 3 bases from V and 3 bases from J, leaving 16 bases between. Per germline, CDR1 SGHTA and CDR2 FQGNSA. CDR3 protein: CASSFFGVGPTDTQYF. The CDR3, as DNA: TGTGCCAGCAGCTTTTTCGGGGTTGGCCCGACAGATACGCAGTATTTT.

The chain links TRBV29-1 to TRBJ1-2; D is unresolved. Germline V gene sequence: CDR1 SQVTM, CDR2 ANQGSEA. The CDR3 sequence is 13 residues long. The V end was cut by 4 bases, the J end by 3 bases, with 12 bases between. Here the CDR3 reads CSVGQDFYYGYTF. The CDR3 bases are TGCAGCGTTGGGCAGGACTTTTACTATGGCTACACCTTC.

The chain carries TRBV20-1 and TRBJ1-1, with TRBD1 matching 7 bases. CDR1 is DFQATT, CDR2 SNEGSKA, per germline (reference sequence). There are 15 residues in the CDR3. The ends lost 3 bases at V and 1 base at J; junction bases unmatched: 8. The CDR3: CSARVGGTENTEAFF. CDR3 sequence (DNA): TGCAGTGCTAGGGTGGGTGGGACAGAGAACACTGAAGCTTTCTTT.

The sample holds a few counts of this clonotype. V and J are TRBV27 and TRBJ2-3, with D tentatively TRBD2 (5 bases). Germline lookup yields CDR1 MNHEY and CDR2 SMNVEV (reference sequence). V was pared by 8 bases and J by 6 bases, with 21 bases between. This CDR3 has 15 amino acids. CDR3 DNA sequence: TGTGCCAGCGGGTCCGGGATAGTAATCTCCGATACGCAGTATTTT. Protein: CASGSGIVISDTQYF.

As for this clonotype: Sequence at one end of the junction differs from germline and may be a read error. This chain uses TRBV10-3 with TRBJ2-1; 8 nucleotides line up with TRBD2. The CDR3 extends over 14 amino acids. CDR1 is ENHRY, CDR2 SYGVKD, per germline. CDR3 nucleotide sequence: TGTGCCGTCAGCTCCGGGACTAGGGCCGATGAGCAGTTCTTC. It codes for CAVSSGTRADEQFF.

Only a few counts were recorded for this clonotype. The rearrangement joins TRBV28 to TRBJ2-5; TRBD1 is a possible D gene (7 bases). Germline V gene sequence: CDR1 MDHEN, CDR2 SYDVKM. The CDR3 spans 12 residues. V shed 8 bases and J shed 5 bases, with 12 bases lying between them. The CDR3, as DNA: TGTGCCAGCTCAGGGGGGAAGGAGACCCAGTACTTC. Residues: CASSGGKETQYF.

The CDR3 bases are TGTGCCAGCAGTTACAATCCGGGACAGGGCTATGGCTACACCTTC. It encodes CASSYNPGQGYGYTF. This chain uses TRBV27 with TRBJ1-2, with TRBD1 matching 9 bases. The CDR3 sequence is 15 residues long. Looked up from germline, CDR1 is MNHEY and CDR2 is SMNVEV (reference sequence). V dropped 4 bases and J dropped 4; count of bases not matched to a gene: 7.

This clonotype occurred once. The V call is TRBV19, the J call TRBJ2-3, with 10 nucleotides matching TRBD1. The V and J ends lost 8 bases and 3 bases, in that order; junction bases with no gene match: 5. The CDR3 totals 14 residues. In germline, CDR1 is LNHDA, CDR2 SQIVND (reference sequence). CDR3 protein: CASWTGQGTDTQYF. CDR3 DNA: TGTGCCAGTTGGACGGGACAGGGGACAGATACGCAGTATTTT. Complete variable domain (other parts from reference TRBV19 and TRBJ2-3): DGGITQSPKYLFRKEGQNVTLSCEQNLNHDAMYWYRQDPGQGLRLIYYSQIVNDFQKGDIAEGYSVSREKKESFPLTVTSAQKNPTAFYLCASWTGQGTDTQYFGPGTRLTVL.

The CDR3 DNA reads TGTGCCAGCAGCCAAGAACGTCTCGGGGGGACCCAAGAGACCCAGTACTTC. Its protein is CASSQERLGGTQETQYF. The V gene is TRBV4-2, the J gene TRBJ2-5; TRBD2 aligns across 7 bases. J lost 1 base, V lost 0 bases, and 8 bases had no gene match. The CDR3 contains 17 residues. Germline lookup yields CDR1 LGHNA and CDR2 YNFKEQ.

Comment on this clonotype: Mismatch with germline at one junction end may stem from a read error. The rearrangement links TRBV9 to TRBJ1-1; a weak D match, TRBD1 (5 bases). CDR3 size: 14 residues. Germline V gives CDR1 SGDLS, CDR2 YYNGEE. The CDR3 protein is CAGSSTTGDTEAFF. The DNA of the CDR3 is TGTGCCGGCAGCTCAACAACGGGGGACACTGAAGCTTTCTTT.

The count of this clonotype is one. CDR3 region: CASSTPIGGPTGELFF. CDR3 nucleotides: TGTGCCAGCAGCACCCCGATTGGGGGGCCTACCGGGGAGCTGTTTTTT. The chain carries TRBV27 and TRBJ2-2; the D call may be TRBD1 or TRBD2 (6 bases each). The CDR3 is 16 residues long. Trimming removed 6 bases at V and 5 bases at J, with 19 bases between. Germline V lookup: CDR1 MNHEY, CDR2 SMNVEV (reference sequence).

This clonotype has more than one count but fewer than ten. J is TRBJ2-7 and V is TRBV6-5; D unclear. Per the germline V gene, CDR1 is MNHEY and CDR2 is SVGAGI. Trimming took 2 bases from V and 0 from J, leaving 8 bases between them. The CDR3 has 14 residues. The CDR3 here is CASSYSQDSYEQYF. DNA for the CDR3: TGTGCCAGCAGTTACAGTCAGGACTCCTACGAGCAGTACTTC.

The V and J genes are TRBV5-1 and TRBJ2-7, with D possibly matching TRBD2 (6 bases). The V end lost 6 bases, the J end lost 2 bases, and 18 bases lay between the germline ends. CDR3 size: 15 residues. Germline V gene sequence: CDR1 SGHRS, CDR2 YFSETQ. As DNA, the CDR3 is TGCGCCAGCACCCAGCAGCGGACGGGAGCCTACGAGCAGTACTTC. It yields the protein CASTQQRTGAYEQYF.